This T cell receptor beta chain emerged from a study of identical twins. Points from the study as a whole: Within twin pairs, the out-of-frame alpha sequences they shared showed excess low generation probability. The models systematically underestimated how much out-of-frame TCR alpha was shared in monozygotic twins.

Template switching added a universal primer site, and cDNA bore unique molecular identifiers. In TCRdb, the 5' RACE reads were re-called with MiXCR into one record per CDR3 protein. Of just over 450,000 distinct CDR3 sequences in the sample, around 14% are singletons; the top ten hold roughly 0.56%. This clonotype was observed a handful of times. Antigen specificity is unknown. V shed 7 bases, J shed 5 bases, and the junction held 15 bases outside the gene matches. The germline gives CDR1 MNHNS, CDR2 SASEGT. The CDR3 length is 16 residues. Healthy Caucasians made up all donors. The sample was also reused in another study, on yellow fever vaccine responses in identical twins.

This sequence was found in a young woman in good health. This rearrangement joins TRBV6-1 to TRBJ2-3; 7 positions match TRBD2. Sequencing used CD4+ T cells sorted from blood. Written as DNA, the CDR3 is TGTGCCAGCACGCCGGGAGGAAGTGCCGCAAGAGATACGCAGTATTTT. Amino acid sequence: CASTPGGSAARDTQYF.